Reported below is one T cell receptor beta chain. Its antigen is currently unknown. A much larger clone sits a single nucleotide away, making a read error possible. Clinical symptoms, serum thyroxine and TRAb, thyroid ultrasound and orbital computed tomography were used for the diagnoses. This sample was included in a study of T cells in Graves' hyperthyroidism and ophthalmopathy. Study context: It was at initial diagnosis, before any treatment, that peripheral blood was collected.

There were TCR beta CDR3 regions amplified from RNA transcripts. HTBI primers were employed in a first-round RT-PCR of the TCR CDR3. TCRdb used MiXCR to reprocess the multiplex PCR reads, holding one entry per CDR3 protein. This sample has 500,000 or so distinct CDR3 sequences, with 15% to 20% found just once. Study conclusions and caveats: In simple terms, a model built on 13 V-J features told ophthalmopathy apart from stable hyperthyroidism.

The length of the CDR3 is 12 residues. Germline V gene lookup returns CDR1 MDHEN and CDR2 SYDVKM. The TCR sequence derives from a woman aged 18-30 years with Graves' ophthalmopathy. The rearrangement uses TRBV28 and TRBJ2-4; D possibly corresponds to TRBD2 (5 bases). The tail of the sequence fits TRBJ2-1 better, so the J call may be wrong. The sequencing input was blood. CDR3 sequence (DNA): TGTGCCAGCAGTGCTAGCCACAATCAGCAGTTCTTC. It yields the protein CASSASHNQQFF.